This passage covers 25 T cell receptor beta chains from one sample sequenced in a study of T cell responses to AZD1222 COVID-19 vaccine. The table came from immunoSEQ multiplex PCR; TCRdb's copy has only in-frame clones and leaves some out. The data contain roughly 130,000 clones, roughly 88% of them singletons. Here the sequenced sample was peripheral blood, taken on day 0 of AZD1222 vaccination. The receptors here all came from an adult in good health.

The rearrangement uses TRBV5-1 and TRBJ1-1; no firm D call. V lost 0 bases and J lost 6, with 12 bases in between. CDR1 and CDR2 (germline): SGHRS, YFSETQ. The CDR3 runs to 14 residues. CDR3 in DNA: TGCGCCAGCAGCTTGGAACCCCCGCAACCTGAAGCTTTCTTT. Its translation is CASSLEPPQPEAFF.

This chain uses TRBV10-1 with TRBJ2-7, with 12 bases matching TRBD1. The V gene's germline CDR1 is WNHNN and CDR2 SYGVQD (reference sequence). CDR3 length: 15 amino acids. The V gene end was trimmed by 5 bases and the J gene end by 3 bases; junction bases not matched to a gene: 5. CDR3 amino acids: CASSQGQGADYEQYF. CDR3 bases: TGCGCCAGCAGTCAGGGACAGGGGGCGGACTACGAGCAGTACTTC.

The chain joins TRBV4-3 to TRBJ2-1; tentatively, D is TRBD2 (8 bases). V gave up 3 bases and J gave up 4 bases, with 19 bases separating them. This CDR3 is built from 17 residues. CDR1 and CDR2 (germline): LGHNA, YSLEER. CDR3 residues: CASSQTGKSGSYNEQFF. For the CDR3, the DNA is TGCGCCAGCAGCCAGACAGGGAAGAGCGGGAGTTACAATGAGCAGTTCTTC.

CDR3 sequence (DNA): TGTGCCAGCTCTCGAGACAGGGGCGGAATGAACACTGAAGCTTTCTTT. Translated, it gives CASSRDRGGMNTEAFF. V usage is TRBV18 and J usage is TRBJ1-1; TRBD1 aligns across 8 bases. The CDR3 runs 16 residues. The germline gives CDR1 KGHSH, CDR2 LQKENI. J gave up 0 bases and V 6 bases, and 9 bases lay outside the gene matches.

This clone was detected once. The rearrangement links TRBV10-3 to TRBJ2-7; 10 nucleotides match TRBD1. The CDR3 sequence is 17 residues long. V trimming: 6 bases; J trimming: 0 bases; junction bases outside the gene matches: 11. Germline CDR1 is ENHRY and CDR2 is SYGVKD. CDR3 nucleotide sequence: TGTGCCATCAGCGGCCGGACAGGGGGTTCGAGCTCCTACGAGCAGTACTTC. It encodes CAISGRTGGSSSYEQYF.

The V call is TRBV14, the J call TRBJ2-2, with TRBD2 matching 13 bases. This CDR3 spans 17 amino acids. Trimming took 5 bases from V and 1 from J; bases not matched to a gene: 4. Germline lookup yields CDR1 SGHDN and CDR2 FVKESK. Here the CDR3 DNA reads TGTGCCAGCAGCGTGACTAGCGGGGGGCGGAACACCGGGGAGCTGTTTTTT. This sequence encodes CASSVTSGGRNTGELFF.

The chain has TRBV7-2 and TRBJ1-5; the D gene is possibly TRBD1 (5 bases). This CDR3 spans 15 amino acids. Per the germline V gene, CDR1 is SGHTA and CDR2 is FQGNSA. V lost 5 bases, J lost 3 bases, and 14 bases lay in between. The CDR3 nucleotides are TGTGCCAGCAGCCAAGATCGACAGTCCAATCAGCCCCAGCATTTT. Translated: CASSQDRQSNQPQHF.

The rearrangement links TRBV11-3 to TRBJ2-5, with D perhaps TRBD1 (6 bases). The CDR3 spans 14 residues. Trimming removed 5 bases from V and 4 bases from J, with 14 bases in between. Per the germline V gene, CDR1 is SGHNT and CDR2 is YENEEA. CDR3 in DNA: TGTGCCAGCAGCCCCGCTCAGGGGAGAGAGACCCAGTACTTC. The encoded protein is CASSPAQGRETQYF. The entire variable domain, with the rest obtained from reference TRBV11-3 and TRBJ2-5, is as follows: EAGVVQSPRYKIIEKKQPVAFWCNPISGHNTLYWYLQNLGQGPELLIRYENEEAVDDSQLPKDRFSAERLKGVDSTLKIQPAELGDSAVYLCASSPAQGRETQYFGPGTRLLVL.

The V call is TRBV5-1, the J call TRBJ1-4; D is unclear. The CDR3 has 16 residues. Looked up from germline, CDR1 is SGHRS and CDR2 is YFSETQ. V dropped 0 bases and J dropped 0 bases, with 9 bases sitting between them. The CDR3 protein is CASSLAGSATNEKLFF. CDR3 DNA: TGCGCCAGCAGCTTGGCAGGATCGGCAACTAATGAAAAACTGTTTTTT.

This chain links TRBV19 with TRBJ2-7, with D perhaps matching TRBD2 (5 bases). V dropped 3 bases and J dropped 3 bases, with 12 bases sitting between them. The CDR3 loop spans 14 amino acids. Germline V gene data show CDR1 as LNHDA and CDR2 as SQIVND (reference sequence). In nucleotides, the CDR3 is TGTGCCAGTAGTATGGTGGGAGCCCGCTACGAGCAGTACTTC. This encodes CASSMVGARYEQYF.

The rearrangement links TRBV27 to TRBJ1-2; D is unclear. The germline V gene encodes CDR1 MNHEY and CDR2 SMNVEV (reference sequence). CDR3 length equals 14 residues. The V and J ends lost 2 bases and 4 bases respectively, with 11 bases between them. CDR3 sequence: CASSLRSRGYGYTF. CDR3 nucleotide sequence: TGTGCCAGCAGTTTACGATCGCGGGGCTATGGCTACACCTTC.

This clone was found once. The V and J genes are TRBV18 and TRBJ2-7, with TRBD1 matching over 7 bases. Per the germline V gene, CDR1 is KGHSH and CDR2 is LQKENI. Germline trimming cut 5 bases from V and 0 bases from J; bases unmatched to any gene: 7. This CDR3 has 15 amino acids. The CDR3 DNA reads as TGTGCCAGCTCAGTCCGGGACAGCAGCTCCTACGAGCAGTACTTC. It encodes CASSVRDSSSYEQYF.

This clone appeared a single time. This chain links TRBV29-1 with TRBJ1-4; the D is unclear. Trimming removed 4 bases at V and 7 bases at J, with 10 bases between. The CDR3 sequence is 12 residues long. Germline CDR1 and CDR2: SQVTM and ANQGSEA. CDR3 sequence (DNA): TGCAGCGTTGGATTCACCTCTGAAAAACTGTTTTTT. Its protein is CSVGFTSEKLFF.

For the CDR3, the DNA is TGTGCTAGTGGTTTGGAGGACAGGAGCACAGATACGCAGTATTTT. It specifies CASGLEDRSTDTQYF. This sequence joins TRBV12-5 and TRBJ2-3; TRBD1 aligns across 7 bases. CDR1 is LGHNT and CDR2 is FRNRAP in the germline V gene. This CDR3 is 15 amino acids long. With V trimmed by 1 base and J by 0 bases, 1 base remained unmatched.

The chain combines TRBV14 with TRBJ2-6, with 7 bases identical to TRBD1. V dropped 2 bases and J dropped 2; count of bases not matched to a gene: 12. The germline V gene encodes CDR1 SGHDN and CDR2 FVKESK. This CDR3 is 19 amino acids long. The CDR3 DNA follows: TGTGCCAGCAGCCAAATGTCAGACAGGGAGTATCCTGGGGCCAACGTCCTGACTTTC. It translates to CASSQMSDREYPGANVLTF.

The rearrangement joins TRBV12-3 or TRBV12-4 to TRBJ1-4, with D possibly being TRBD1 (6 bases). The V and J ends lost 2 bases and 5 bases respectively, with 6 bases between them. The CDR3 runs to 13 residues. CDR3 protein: CASSLQGNEKLFF. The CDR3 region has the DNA TGTGCCAGCAGTTTACAGGGGAATGAAAAACTGTTTTTT.

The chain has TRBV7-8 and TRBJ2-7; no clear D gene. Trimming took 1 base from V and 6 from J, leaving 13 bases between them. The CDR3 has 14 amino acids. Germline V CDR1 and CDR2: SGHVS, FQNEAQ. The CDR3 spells CASSLVQAAGEQYF. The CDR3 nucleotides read TGTGCCAGCAGCTTAGTCCAGGCGGCTGGCGAGCAGTACTTC.

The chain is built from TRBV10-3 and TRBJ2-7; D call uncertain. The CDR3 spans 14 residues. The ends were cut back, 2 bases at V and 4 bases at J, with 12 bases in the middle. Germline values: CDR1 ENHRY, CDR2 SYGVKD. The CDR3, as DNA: TGTGCCATCAGTGAGATCGGTGGTCTGTACGAGCAGTACTTC. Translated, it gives CAISEIGGLYEQYF.

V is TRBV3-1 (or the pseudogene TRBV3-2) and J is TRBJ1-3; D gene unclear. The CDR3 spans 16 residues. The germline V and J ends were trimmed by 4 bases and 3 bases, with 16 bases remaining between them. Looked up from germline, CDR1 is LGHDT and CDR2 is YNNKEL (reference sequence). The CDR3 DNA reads TGTGCCAGCAGCCCCTTCGAGATTCGTAGTGGAAACACCATATATTTT. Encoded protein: CASSPFEIRSGNTIYF.

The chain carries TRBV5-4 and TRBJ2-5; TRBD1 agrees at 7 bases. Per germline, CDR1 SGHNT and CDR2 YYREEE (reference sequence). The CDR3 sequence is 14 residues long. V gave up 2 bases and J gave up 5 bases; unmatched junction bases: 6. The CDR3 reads CASSFDRAGETQYF. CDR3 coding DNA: TGTGCCAGCAGCTTTGACAGGGCCGGGGAGACCCAGTACTTC.

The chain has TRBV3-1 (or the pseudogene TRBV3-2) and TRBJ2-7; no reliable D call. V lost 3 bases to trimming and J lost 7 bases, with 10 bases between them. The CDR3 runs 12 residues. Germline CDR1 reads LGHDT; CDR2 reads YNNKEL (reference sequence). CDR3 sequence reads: CASSQGFLEQYF. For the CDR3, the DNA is TGTGCCAGCAGCCAGGGGTTTTTAGAGCAGTACTTC.

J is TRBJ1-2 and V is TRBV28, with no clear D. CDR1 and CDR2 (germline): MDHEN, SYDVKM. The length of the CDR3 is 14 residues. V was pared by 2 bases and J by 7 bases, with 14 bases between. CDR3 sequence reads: CASSLVAGEGGYTF. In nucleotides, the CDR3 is TGTGCCAGCAGTTTAGTAGCCGGAGAGGGTGGCTACACCTTC.

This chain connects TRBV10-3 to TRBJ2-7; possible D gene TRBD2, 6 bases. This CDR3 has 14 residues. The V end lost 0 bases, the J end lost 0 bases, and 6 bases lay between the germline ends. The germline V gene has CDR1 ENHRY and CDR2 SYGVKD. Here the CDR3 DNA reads TGTGCCATCAGTGAGTCGCGGGGCTCCTACGAGCAGTACTTC. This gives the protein CAISESRGSYEQYF.

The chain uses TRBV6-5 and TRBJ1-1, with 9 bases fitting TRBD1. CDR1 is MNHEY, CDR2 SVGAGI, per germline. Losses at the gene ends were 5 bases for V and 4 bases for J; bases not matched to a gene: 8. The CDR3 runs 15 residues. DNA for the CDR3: TGTGCCAGCAGTCCGGCTACAGGGGGCCCCACTGAAGCTTTCTTT. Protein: CASSPATGGPTEAFF.

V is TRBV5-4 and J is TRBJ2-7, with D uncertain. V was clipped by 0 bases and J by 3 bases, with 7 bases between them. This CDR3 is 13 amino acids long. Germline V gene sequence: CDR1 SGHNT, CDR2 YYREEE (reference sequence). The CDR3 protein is CASSLDMNYEQYF. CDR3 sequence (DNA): TGTGCCAGCAGCTTGGACATGAACTACGAGCAGTACTTC.